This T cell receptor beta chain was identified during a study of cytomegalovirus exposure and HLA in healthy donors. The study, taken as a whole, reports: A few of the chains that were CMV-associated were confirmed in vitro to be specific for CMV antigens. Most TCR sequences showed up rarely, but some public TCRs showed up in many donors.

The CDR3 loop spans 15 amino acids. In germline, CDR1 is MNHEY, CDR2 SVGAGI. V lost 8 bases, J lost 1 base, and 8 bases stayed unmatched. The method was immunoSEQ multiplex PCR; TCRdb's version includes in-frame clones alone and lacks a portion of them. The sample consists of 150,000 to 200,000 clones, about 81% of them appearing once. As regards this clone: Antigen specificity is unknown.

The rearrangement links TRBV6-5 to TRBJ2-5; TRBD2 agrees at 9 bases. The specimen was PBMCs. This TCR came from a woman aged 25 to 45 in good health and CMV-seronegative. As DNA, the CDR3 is TGTGCCAGCCGGCGAGCGGGGGGATTCCAAGAGACCCAGTACTTC. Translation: CASRRAGGFQETQYF.